Each of the 22 T cell receptor beta chains below was sequenced from the same sample in a study of blood T cell repertoires in COVID-19. Assay: immunoSEQ multiplex PCR; the TCRdb copy retains only in-frame clones and omits some. The table shows around 250,000 clones, with more than 70% occurring only once. The sequenced material came from peripheral blood. These receptors came from a woman of 80 years or more with COVID-19, enrolled during active disease.

The gene calls are TRBV2 and TRBJ1-1; D unresolved. This CDR3 spans 14 amino acids. Germline CDR1 is SNHLY and CDR2 is FYNNEI. Trimming removed 8 bases at V and 3 bases at J, with 16 bases between. The CDR3 region is CASSLVEGYTEAFF. The CDR3 DNA reads as TGTGCCAGCTCCCTTGTAGAGGGATACACTGAAGCTTTCTTT.

This clone was picked up a small number of times. The rearrangement joins TRBV19 to TRBJ1-5, with 9 bases aligning to TRBD1. V was pared by 3 bases and J by 4 bases, with 7 bases of the junction left unmatched. There are 16 residues in the CDR3. Germline V gene sequence: CDR1 LNHDA, CDR2 SQIVND (reference sequence). Written as DNA, the CDR3 is TGTGCCAGTAGTATCCCCGGGACAGGGAAGAATCAGCCCCAGCATTTT. Its protein is CASSIPGTGKNQPQHF.

The chain employs TRBV29-1 and TRBJ1-2; D is uncertain. There are 14 residues in the CDR3. V was pared by 4 bases and J by 6 bases, with 18 bases between. In germline, CDR1 is SQVTM, CDR2 ANQGSEA. In DNA form, the CDR3 reads TGCAGCGTTGTTTTTGAGGTTCATCCGGATGGCTACACCTTC. Translation gives CSVVFEVHPDGYTF.

The chain couples TRBV28 to TRBJ1-2, with TRBD1 matching over 9 bases. Germline lookup yields CDR1 MDHEN and CDR2 SYDVKM. This CDR3 is 15 amino acids long. With V trimmed by 4 bases and J by 0 bases, 3 bases remained unmatched. The CDR3 spells CASSWTGASNYGYTF. Here the CDR3 DNA reads TGTGCCAGCAGTTGGACAGGGGCTTCTAACTATGGCTACACCTTC.

This chain connects TRBV7-2 to TRBJ1-2, with D uncertain. The germline V gene has CDR1 SGHTA and CDR2 FQGNSA. The CDR3 loop spans 12 amino acids. The germline V and J ends were trimmed by 5 bases and 8 bases, with 12 bases remaining between them. The CDR3 spells CASSQDWRGYTF. CDR3 in DNA: TGTGCCAGCAGCCAAGATTGGAGAGGCTACACCTTC. The whole variable domain, remainder taken from reference TRBV7-2 and TRBJ1-2, is GAGVSQSPSNKVTEKGKDVELRCDPISGHTALYWYRQSLGQGLEFLIYFQGNSAPDKSGLPSDRFSAERTGGSVSTLTIQRTQQEDSAVYLCASSQDWRGYTFGSGTRLTVV.

The chain recombines TRBV6-5 with TRBJ1-1, with 7 bases lining up with TRBD1. The trim removed 0 bases at V and 8 bases at J, leaving 6 bases unmatched. Germline-derived CDR1 and CDR2 are MNHEY and SVGAGI. The CDR3 has 14 amino acids. The CDR3 region is CASSYSRQGGEAFF. CDR3 in DNA: TGTGCCAGCAGTTACTCGAGACAGGGCGGAGAAGCTTTCTTT.

This chain uses TRBV6-5 with TRBJ2-1, with a possible D match to TRBD1 (5 bases). Germline V gene data show CDR1 as MNHEY and CDR2 as SVGAGI. The length of the CDR3 is 14 residues. Deletions cut 8 bases from V and 1 base from J, with 12 bases between. In DNA form, the CDR3 reads TGTGCCAGCCGTTGGGCAGGGTCCTACAATGAGCAGTTCTTC. Protein sequence: CASRWAGSYNEQFF.

CDR3 coding DNA: TGCGCCAGCAGCTTGGGGGCTTACACAGATACGCAGTATTTT. This encodes CASSLGAYTDTQYF. The chain carries TRBV5-1 and TRBJ2-3, with D hard to call. Germline assignment: CDR1 SGHRS and CDR2 YFSETQ. V was pared by 0 bases and J by 2 bases, with 7 bases between. The CDR3 totals 14 residues.

CDR3 amino acids: CASSRKDYSYEQYF. CDR3 DNA: TGTGCCAGCAGCCGCAAGGACTACTCCTACGAGCAGTACTTC. The chain combines TRBV27 with TRBJ2-7; possibly TRBD2 for D (6 bases). In germline, CDR1 is MNHEY, CDR2 SMNVEV (reference sequence). Between the trimmed V and J ends, which lost 6 bases and 0 bases, there was a span of 12 bases. This CDR3 contains 14 residues.

The chain joins TRBV6-2 or TRBV6-3 to TRBJ2-1; 13 bases are shared with TRBD2. CDR1 is MNHEY and CDR2 is SVGEGT in the germline V gene. Germline trimming cut 4 bases from V and 10 bases from J; bases unmatched to any gene: 7. This CDR3 has 15 amino acids. The chain's CDR3 is CASSSSGLAGPEQFF. The CDR3 nucleotides read TGTGCCAGCAGTTCATCGGGACTAGCGGGGCCGGAGCAGTTCTTC.

The gene calls are TRBV6-6 and TRBJ1-2; TRBD1 agrees at 9 bases. The length of the CDR3 is 14 residues. V gave up 5 bases and J gave up 5 bases; unmatched junction bases: 6. Germline V gives CDR1 MNHNY, CDR2 SVGAGI (reference sequence). The CDR3 loop reads CASSRSTGGYGYTF. The CDR3 coding sequence is TGTGCCAGCAGTCGATCGACAGGGGGATATGGCTACACCTTC.

This clone was seen just once. This chain's CDR3 is CATNPTGNYGYTF. The CDR3 region has the DNA TGTGCCACAAACCCGACAGGAAACTATGGCTACACCTTC. V is TRBV19 and J is TRBJ1-2; possible D gene TRBD1, 6 bases. The germline CDR1 and CDR2 sequences are LNHDA and SQIVND (reference sequence). Trimming left V 10 bases short and J 2 bases short, with 14 bases between. This CDR3 is built from 13 residues.

The chain is built from TRBV28 and TRBJ2-7, with TRBD2 as a possible D gene (5 bases). Germline V lookup: CDR1 MDHEN, CDR2 SYDVKM. CDR3 length equals 13 residues. With 10 bases removed from V and 2 bases from J, the gap between germline ends came to 15 bases. The DNA of the CDR3 is TGTGCCACCCGACCCGAGGGCACCTACGAGCAGTACTTC. Residues: CATRPEGTYEQYF.

This clone turned up a few times. CDR3 protein: CASSPRGAASGNTIYF. DNA for the CDR3: TGCGCCAGCAGCCCTCGGGGGGCTGCCTCTGGAAACACCATATATTTT. The chain couples TRBV4-1 to TRBJ1-3, with a weak D call TRBD1 (6 bases). This CDR3 contains 16 residues. V lost 4 bases, J lost 0 bases, and 13 bases lay in between. Germline lookup yields CDR1 MGHRA and CDR2 YSYEKL.

The chain is built from TRBV7-9 and TRBJ2-7; TRBD2 matches at 10 bases. With 4 bases clipped from V and 6 bases from J, the junction kept 9 bases outside the gene matches. Germline CDR1 and CDR2: SEHNR and FQNEAQ (reference sequence). The CDR3 covers 15 residues. The CDR3 bases are TGTGCCAGCAGCTGTAGCGGGGGGCCCGGGGGCGAGCAGTACGTC. It codes for CASSCSGGPGGEQYV.

V and J are TRBV7-9 and TRBJ1-1, with D maybe TRBD1 (5 bases). The CDR3 is made up of 13 amino acids. The germline gives CDR1 SEHNR, CDR2 FQNEAQ (reference sequence). Trimming left V 3 bases short and J 4 bases short, with 9 bases between. CDR3 region: CASSFAGGTEAFF. The CDR3 DNA reads as TGTGCCAGCAGCTTTGCGGGGGGCACTGAAGCTTTCTTT.

The chain carries TRBV7-9 and TRBJ2-3, with D perhaps TRBD2 (6 bases). CDR1 and CDR2 (germline): SEHNR, FQNEAQ (reference sequence). Trimming removed 3 bases at V and 4 bases at J, with 11 bases between. The CDR3 sequence is 14 residues long. This CDR3 reads CASSFRWGADTQYF. Written as DNA, the CDR3 is TGTGCCAGCAGCTTTCGGTGGGGGGCAGATACGCAGTATTTT.

J is TRBJ1-2 and V is TRBV7-9, with unresolved D. The germline gives CDR1 SEHNR, CDR2 FQNEAQ (reference sequence). The CDR3 spans 16 residues. The V end was cut by 0 bases, the J end by 4 bases, with 15 bases between. The DNA for the CDR3 is TGTGCCAGCAGCTTAGCCTCGGGGTGGGGATCCTATGGCTACACCTTC. It codes for CASSLASGWGSYGYTF.

This chain links TRBV19 with TRBJ1-5; D call uncertain. The length of the CDR3 is 17 residues. CDR1 and CDR2 from the germline V gene are LNHDA and SQIVND (reference sequence). Trimming removed 6 bases at V and 3 bases at J, with 21 bases between. CDR3 residues: CASSPPGGIRVNQPQHF. In DNA form, the CDR3 reads TGTGCCAGTAGCCCCCCGGGCGGGATAAGGGTCAATCAGCCCCAGCATTTT.

This clone was detected once. Other DNA sequences in the sample encode the same CDR3. The V gene is TRBV18, the J gene TRBJ1-4; weak D call: TRBD1 (5 bases). V dropped 3 bases and J dropped 3 bases, with 11 bases sitting between them. The length of the CDR3 is 15 residues. Germline-derived CDR1 and CDR2 are KGHSH and LQKENI. The CDR3: CASSPRGGSNEKLFF. CDR3 in DNA: TGTGCCAGCTCACCCCGGGGGGGTTCTAATGAAAAACTGTTTTTT.

The chain joins TRBV7-6 to TRBJ2-1; 7 bases map to TRBD1. V gave up 5 bases and J gave up 13 bases; unmatched junction bases: 8. The CDR3 extends over 12 amino acids. From germline, CDR1 is SGHVS and CDR2 FNYEAQ. CDR3 sequence (DNA): TGTGCCAGCAGCGAGGACAGGACCGACCAGTTCTTC. It specifies CASSEDRTDQFF.

The chain has TRBV11-1 and TRBJ2-1; 11 nucleotides line up with TRBD2. The V and J ends lost 2 bases and 10 bases, in that order; junction bases with no gene match: 4. In germline, CDR1 is SGHAT, CDR2 FQDESV (reference sequence). The CDR3 covers 14 residues. CDR3 loop: CASSLLASGGEQFF. DNA of the CDR3: TGTGCCAGCAGCTTATTGGCTAGCGGGGGGGAGCAGTTCTTC.